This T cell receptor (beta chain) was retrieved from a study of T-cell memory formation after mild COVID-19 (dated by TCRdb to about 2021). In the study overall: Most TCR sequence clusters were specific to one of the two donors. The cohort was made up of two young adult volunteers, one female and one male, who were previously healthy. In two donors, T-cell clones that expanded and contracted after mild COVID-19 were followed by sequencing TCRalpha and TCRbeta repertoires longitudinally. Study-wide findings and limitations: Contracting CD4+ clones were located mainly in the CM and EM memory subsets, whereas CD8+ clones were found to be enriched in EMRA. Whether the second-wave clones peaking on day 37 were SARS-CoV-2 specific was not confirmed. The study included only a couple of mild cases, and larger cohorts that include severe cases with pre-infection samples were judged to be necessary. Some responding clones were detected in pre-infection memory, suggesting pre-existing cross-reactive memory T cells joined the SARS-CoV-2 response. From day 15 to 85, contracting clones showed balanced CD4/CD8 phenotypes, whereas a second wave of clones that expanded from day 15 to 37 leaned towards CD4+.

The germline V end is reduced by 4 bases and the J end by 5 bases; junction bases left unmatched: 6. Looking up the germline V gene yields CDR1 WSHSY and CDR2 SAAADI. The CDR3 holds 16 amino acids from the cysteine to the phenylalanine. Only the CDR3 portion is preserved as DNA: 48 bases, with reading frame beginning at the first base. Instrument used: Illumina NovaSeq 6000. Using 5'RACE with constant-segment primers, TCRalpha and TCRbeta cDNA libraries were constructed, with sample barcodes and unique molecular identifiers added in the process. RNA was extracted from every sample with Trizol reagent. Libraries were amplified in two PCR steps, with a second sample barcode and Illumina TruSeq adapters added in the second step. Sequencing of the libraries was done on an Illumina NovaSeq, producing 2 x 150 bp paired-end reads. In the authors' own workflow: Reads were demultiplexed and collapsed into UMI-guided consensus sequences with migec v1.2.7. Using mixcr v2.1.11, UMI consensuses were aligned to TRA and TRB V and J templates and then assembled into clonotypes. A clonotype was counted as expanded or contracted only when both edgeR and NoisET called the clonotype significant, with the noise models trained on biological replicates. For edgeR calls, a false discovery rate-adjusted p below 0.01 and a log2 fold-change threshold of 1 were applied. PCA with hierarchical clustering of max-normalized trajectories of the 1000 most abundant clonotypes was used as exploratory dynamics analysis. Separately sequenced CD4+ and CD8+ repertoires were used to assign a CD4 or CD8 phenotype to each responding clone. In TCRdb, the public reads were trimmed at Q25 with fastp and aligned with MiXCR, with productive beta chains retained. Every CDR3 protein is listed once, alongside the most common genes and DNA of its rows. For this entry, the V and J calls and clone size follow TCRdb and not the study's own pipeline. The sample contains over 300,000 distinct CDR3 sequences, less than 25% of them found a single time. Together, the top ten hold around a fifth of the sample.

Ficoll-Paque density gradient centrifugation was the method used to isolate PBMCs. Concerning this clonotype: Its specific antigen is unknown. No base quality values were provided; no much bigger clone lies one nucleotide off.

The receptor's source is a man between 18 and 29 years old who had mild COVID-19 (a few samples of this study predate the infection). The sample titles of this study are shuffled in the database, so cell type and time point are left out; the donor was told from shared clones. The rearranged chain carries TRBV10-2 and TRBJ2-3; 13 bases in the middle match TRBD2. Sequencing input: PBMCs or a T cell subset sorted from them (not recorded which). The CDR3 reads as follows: CASSVSLAGGGDTQYF. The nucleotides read TGCGCCAGCAGTGTTTCACTAGCGGGGGGGGGAGATACGCAGTATTTT.